This entry lists 27 T cell receptor beta chains sequenced from one sample in a study of blood T cell repertoires in COVID-19 (TCRdb year 2020). Libraries were constructed by the immunoSEQ multiplex PCR assay. The immuneACCESS repertoire file appears here via TCRdb, limited to in-frame rearrangements. These files lack a portion of the clones; in checked studies, under half of the deficit traces to unresolved V genes, and the cause of the others is not known. This sample holds about 470,000 clones; around 87% were observed only once. 0.7% of the sample comes from the top ten. Sequenced input: PBMCs or T cells enriched from blood (not recorded which). The receptors shown here come from a woman aged 18-35 years who had recovered from COVID-19.

V is TRBV6-5 and J is TRBJ2-7; TRBD2 matches at 11 bases. J lost 4 bases, V lost 6 bases, and 2 bases had no gene match. Germline CDR1 is MNHEY and CDR2 is SVGAGI. The CDR3 consists of 13 residues. The CDR3 protein is CASSLAGGYEQYF. The CDR3 DNA reads as TGTGCCAGCAGCCTAGCGGGGGGATACGAGCAGTACTTC.

The rearrangement links TRBV7-6 to TRBJ2-1; 8 nucleotides align to TRBD2. The CDR3 has 14 residues. The V segment lost 3 bases and the J segment 7 bases; nucleotides outside the gene matches: 5. Germline V gives CDR1 SGHVS, CDR2 FNYEAQ. CDR3 nucleotide sequence: TGTGCCAGCAGCTTCGTGGGACTAGGGAATGAGCAGTTCTTC. Translation: CASSFVGLGNEQFF. Full variable domain (rest looked up from reference TRBV7-6 and TRBJ2-1): GAGVSQSPRYKVTKRGQDVALRCDPISGHVSLYWYRQALGQGPEFLTYFNYEAQQDKSGLPNDRFSAERPEGSISTLTIQRTEQRDSAMYRCASSFVGLGNEQFFGPGTRLTVL.

This clone was seen a few times. The chain uses TRBV30 and TRBJ2-2, with 7 bases fitting TRBD1. Germline V CDR1 and CDR2: GTSNPN, SVGIG (reference sequence). The V and J ends lost 3 bases and 4 bases, in that order; junction bases with no gene match: 11. The CDR3 contains 16 residues. In DNA form, the CDR3 reads TGTGCCTGGAGCACGCACAGGGGCGAGGTCACCGGGGAGCTGTTTTTT. Amino acid sequence: CAWSTHRGEVTGELFF.

The rearrangement links TRBV30 to TRBJ2-7; D is perhaps TRBD2 (5 bases). The CDR3 spans 15 residues. The V and J ends lost 1 base and 3 bases respectively, with 16 bases between them. Germline assignment: CDR1 GTSNPN and CDR2 SVGIG (reference sequence). CDR3 nucleotide sequence: TGTGCCTGGAGTGAACCAAATCCGACTAACTACGAGCAGTACTTC. Translating gives CAWSEPNPTNYEQYF.

This chain joins TRBV27 and TRBJ2-1; D may be TRBD1 (6 bases). CDR3 length: 16 amino acids. The V gene's germline CDR1 is MNHEY and CDR2 SMNVEV (reference sequence). V was pared by 4 bases and J by 5 bases, with 18 bases between. The CDR3 DNA is TGTGCCAGCAGTTCTTGGGACACCAGAAAGAACAATGAGCAGTTCTTC. Encoded protein: CASSSWDTRKNNEQFF.

The table lists this clone with a few counts. The chain recombines TRBV30 with TRBJ1-6, with no clear D. The CDR3 contains 13 residues. Germline loops: CDR1 GTSNPN, CDR2 SVGIG (reference sequence). V shed 0 bases and J shed 8 bases, with 8 bases lying between them. In nucleotides, the CDR3 is TGTGCCTGGAGTGTTAGCGGAGATTCACCCCTCCACTTT. It yields the protein CAWSVSGDSPLHF.

This clone was seen a handful of times. This chain joins TRBV6-1 and TRBJ1-3; a weak D match, TRBD1 (6 bases). Trimming took off 2 bases at V and 2 bases at J, with 10 bases between the two ends. Germline values: CDR1 MNHNS, CDR2 SASEGT. This CDR3 region has 15 residues. The CDR3 nucleotides are TGTGCCAGCAGTGAATATGGGGGCACTGGAAACACCATATATTTT. Translating gives CASSEYGGTGNTIYF.

V usage is TRBV5-1 and J usage is TRBJ1-3, with unresolved D. The CDR3 totals 16 residues. The V gene's germline CDR1 is SGHRS and CDR2 YFSETQ. Trimming cost V 0 bases and J 2 bases, with 12 bases left between them. CDR3: CASSLGGDDPGNTIYF. The CDR3 nucleotides read TGCGCCAGCAGCTTGGGCGGGGATGATCCTGGAAACACCATATATTTT.

The chain uses TRBV4-1 and TRBJ2-7; 8 positions agree with TRBD1. The ends lost 1 base at V and 3 bases at J; junction bases unmatched: 11. Germline V gives CDR1 MGHRA, CDR2 YSYEKL. CDR3 length: 17 amino acids. In DNA, the CDR3 is TGCGCCAGCAGCCAAGGAGTAATGGGGACAGGATACTACGAGCAGTACTTC. Its translation: CASSQGVMGTGYYEQYF.

V gene TRBV5-6 combines with J gene TRBJ2-5; D is ambiguous. The CDR3 extends over 13 amino acids. From germline, CDR1 is SGHDT and CDR2 YYEEEE. V was cut by 0 bases and J by 3 bases, with 6 bases left in between. Written as DNA, the CDR3 is TGTGCCAGCAGCTTGGGCTCGGAAGAGACCCAGTACTTC. It codes for CASSLGSEETQYF.

The CDR3 DNA follows: TGCGCCAGCAGCCAAGGGCGGCCCCCCGATTACGAGCAGTACTTC. It encodes CASSQGRPPDYEQYF. This chain links TRBV4-1 with TRBJ2-7, with unresolved D. The CDR3 contains 15 residues. V shed 1 base and J shed 4 bases, with 14 bases lying between them. The germline CDR1 and CDR2 sequences are MGHRA and YSYEKL.

This chain links TRBV30 with TRBJ1-4; D remains unclear. Germline V gene data show CDR1 as GTSNPN and CDR2 as SVGIG (reference sequence). The length of the CDR3 is 17 residues. V lost 0 bases, J lost 0 bases, and 14 bases lay in between. Written as DNA, the CDR3 is TGTGCCTGGAGTGTACGGGTGGTACCCTCAACTAATGAAAAACTGTTTTTT. This gives the protein CAWSVRVVPSTNEKLFF.

The CDR3 spells CASSDPLNYGYTF. The CDR3 DNA is TGTGCCAGCAGTGACCCCCTTAACTATGGCTACACCTTC. The chain uses TRBV2 and TRBJ1-2; D is undetermined. CDR1 and CDR2 from the germline V gene are SNHLY and FYNNEI. The CDR3 contains 13 residues. V lost 3 bases and J 1 base, leaving 6 bases between the germline ends.

As for this clone: The same CDR3 can be traced to other DNA sequences in this sample. The rearrangement joins TRBV5-1 to TRBJ2-7, with TRBD1 as a possible D gene (6 bases). Germline V lookup: CDR1 SGHRS, CDR2 YFSETQ. This CDR3 has 13 amino acids. Deletions cut 0 bases from V and 3 bases from J, with 7 bases between. This CDR3 is CASSLGGGYEQYF. The CDR3 bases are TGCGCCAGCAGCTTGGGAGGGGGCTACGAGCAGTACTTC.

CDR3: CASRMRGLGYGYTF. DNA for the CDR3: TGCGCCAGCAGGATGAGGGGGCTTGGGTATGGCTACACCTTC. This chain uses TRBV10-1 with TRBJ1-2, with TRBD1 identical over 7 bases. Germline loops: CDR1 WNHNN, CDR2 SYGVQD (reference sequence). The CDR3 totals 14 residues. Losses at the gene ends were 6 bases for V and 5 bases for J; bases not matched to a gene: 9.

The chain employs TRBV18 and TRBJ2-7, with 9 bases matching TRBD1. The V gene's germline CDR1 is KGHSH and CDR2 LQKENI. This CDR3 has 13 residues. V lost 4 bases, J lost 5 bases, and 3 bases stayed unmatched. The chain's CDR3 is CASSLRQGDEQYF. In DNA, the CDR3 is TGTGCCAGCTCACTAAGACAGGGGGACGAGCAGTACTTC.

The V and J genes are TRBV18 and TRBJ1-5, with D possibly matching TRBD1 (6 bases). This CDR3 region has 15 residues. The germline V gene encodes CDR1 KGHSH and CDR2 LQKENI. Trimming left V 6 bases short and J 7 bases short, with 19 bases between. CDR3 DNA sequence: TGTGCCAGCTCCTCCGAACAGGGTCCGGGCCAGCCCCAGCATTTT. Amino acids: CASSSEQGPGQPQHF.

V usage is TRBV6-5 and J usage is TRBJ2-1; TRBD2 aligns across 8 bases. The CDR3 is 15 residues long. The ends lost 7 bases at V and 8 bases at J; junction bases unmatched: 13. Germline loops: CDR1 MNHEY, CDR2 SVGAGI. CDR3 bases: TGTGCCAGCATCCCTTACCGGGGGGGCCACGATGAGCAGTTCTTC. This gives the protein CASIPYRGGHDEQFF.

This clone was seen just once. V gene TRBV19 combines with J gene TRBJ2-7; 10 bases are shared with TRBD1. Germline lookup yields CDR1 LNHDA and CDR2 SQIVND (reference sequence). The CDR3 has 15 amino acids. After removal of 5 bases from V and 2 bases from J, the junction contained 6 bases not matched to a gene. The CDR3 here is CASSPDRGRTYEQYF. CDR3 sequence (DNA): TGTGCCAGTAGTCCCGACAGGGGGCGAACCTACGAGCAGTACTTC.

Concerning this clone itself: Different DNA sequences within this sample yield the same CDR3. This CDR3 reads CASSQRGDYSELAYEQYF. The DNA for the CDR3 is TGTGCCAGCAGCCAGCGGGGGGACTACTCCGAGCTTGCCTACGAGCAGTACTTC. The rearrangement links TRBV4-2 to TRBJ2-7, with 8 positions matching TRBD2. Trimming took 3 bases from V and 2 from J; bases not matched to a gene: 15. Germline V gives CDR1 LGHNA, CDR2 YNFKEQ. This CDR3 comprises 18 residues.

The chain joins TRBV2 to TRBJ2-1; D might be TRBD2 (5 bases). The CDR3 has 17 amino acids. Germline CDR1 reads SNHLY; CDR2 reads FYNNEI. Trimming removed 3 bases from V and 5 bases from J, with 20 bases in between. The chain's CDR3 is CASSEDFGLRKNNEQFF. The CDR3 region has the DNA TGTGCCAGCAGTGAGGACTTTGGACTGAGGAAAAACAATGAGCAGTTCTTC.

This rearrangement joins TRBV19 to TRBJ2-3, with a possible D match to TRBD2 (6 bases). Germline CDR1 and CDR2: LNHDA and SQIVND (reference sequence). The CDR3 runs to 16 residues. The ends were cut back, 7 bases at V and 1 base at J, with 18 bases in the middle. The CDR3 loop reads CASTASPGLRTDTQYF. The CDR3 DNA is TGTGCCAGTACCGCCTCACCGGGACTTCGCACAGATACGCAGTATTTT.

This clone was counted between two and nine times. The rearrangement joins TRBV7-8 to TRBJ1-1, with D possibly TRBD1 on 5 matching bases. Trimming pared 5 bases from V and 0 bases from J, leaving 13 bases between. The CDR3 length is 15 residues. Germline V gene lookup returns CDR1 SGHVS and CDR2 FQNEAQ. CDR3 nucleotide sequence: TGTGCCAGCAGCGCCAGACAGCAACTGAACACTGAAGCTTTCTTT. This encodes CASSARQQLNTEAFF.

In the case of this clone: The same CDR3 arises from other DNA sequences in this sample as well. This chain joins TRBV11-2 and TRBJ2-5; D call uncertain. This CDR3 has 13 residues. Trimming stripped 1 base from V and 1 base from J, with 4 bases between. Germline-derived CDR1 and CDR2 are SGHAT and FQNNGV. This CDR3 is CASSLAFQETQYF. The CDR3 DNA follows: TGTGCCAGCAGCTTAGCCTTCCAAGAGACCCAGTACTTC.

V usage is TRBV5-6 and J usage is TRBJ1-5, with a tentative D call TRBD1 (5 bases). Germline loops: CDR1 SGHDT, CDR2 YYEEEE. This CDR3 comprises 15 residues. V was pared by 0 bases and J by 6 bases, with 13 bases between. The CDR3 bases are TGTGCCAGCAGCTTGGGGCAGGGAGGTGTTCAGCCCCAGCATTTT. Protein product: CASSLGQGGVQPQHF.

The chain has TRBV9 and TRBJ2-3; maybe TRBD1 (5 bases). The V gene lost 0 bases and the J gene lost 4 bases, with 12 bases spanning the gap. Germline V gene sequence: CDR1 SGDLS, CDR2 YYNGEE. The CDR3 has 15 amino acids. CDR3 nucleotides: TGTGCCAGCAGCGTAGTCGACAGTGCGGCAGATACGCAGTATTTT. Translated, it gives CASSVVDSAADTQYF.

The chain carries TRBV4-2 and TRBJ2-1; 7 bases match TRBD1. V lost 0 bases to trimming and J lost 5 bases; unmatched junction nucleotides: 4. CDR1 and CDR2 (germline): LGHNA, YNFKEQ. CDR3 length equals 15 residues. The CDR3 loop reads CASSQEGTANNEQFF. DNA for the CDR3: TGTGCCAGCAGCCAAGAAGGGACAGCAAACAATGAGCAGTTCTTC.